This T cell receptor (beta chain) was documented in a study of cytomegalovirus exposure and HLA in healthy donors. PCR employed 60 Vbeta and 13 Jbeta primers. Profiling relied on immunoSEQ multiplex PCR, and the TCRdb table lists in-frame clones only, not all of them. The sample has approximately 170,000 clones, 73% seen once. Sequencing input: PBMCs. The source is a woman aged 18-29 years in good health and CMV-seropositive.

The CDR3 is CASSSGTSGGARGETQYF. The CDR3 region has the DNA TGTGCCAGCAGCTCCGGGACTAGCGGGGGGGCAAGGGGAGAGACCCAGTACTTC. J is TRBJ2-5 and V is TRBV7-9, with 16 positions matching TRBD2. The V and J ends lost 4 bases and 4 bases, in that order; junction bases with no gene match: 9. This CDR3 is 18 amino acids long. Germline assignment: CDR1 SEHNR and CDR2 FQNEAQ (reference sequence).